These T cell receptor beta chains were read from a single sample in a study of Ad26.COV2.S vaccination and SARS-CoV-2 variants. Libraries were prepared by immunoSEQ multiplex PCR; TCRdb keeps only in-frame clonotypes and omits some of them. The sample holds a few hundred thousand clones, approximately 87% seen once. This sample comprised peripheral blood, obtained in a trial of Ad26.COV2.S vaccine versus placebo. The receptors were gathered from a person aged 18 to 59 who received the Ad26.COV2.S COVID-19 vaccine or a placebo. CDR3s include the opening cysteine and the closing phenylalanine or tryptophan. Each record gives: D gene, V gene, clone size, J gene, CDR3 protein, CDR3 DNA. D genes are given only for firm matches. Expanded clones get a size class; other rows say once, few or many, or leave the size out.

.	TRBV4-3	few	TRBJ1-1	CASSPQLKMNTEAFF	TGCGCCAGCAGCCCGCAGCTGAAGATGAACACTGAAGCTTTCTTT
TRBD1	TRBV7-8	.	TRBJ2-7	CASSLTGTASYEQYF	TGTGCCAGCAGCTTAACCGGGACAGCTTCCTACGAGCAGTACTTC
.	TRBV25-1	many	TRBJ2-1	CASSGWGASSYNEQFF	TGTGCCAGCAGTGGGTGGGGTGCTAGCTCCTACAATGAGCAGTTCTTC
.	TRBV9	.	TRBJ1-2	CASSVENRGGYGYTF	TGTGCCAGCAGCGTAGAAAATCGGGGCGGCTATGGCTACACCTTC
.	TRBV4-1	.	TRBJ1-5	CASTKGGRGGSNQPQHF	TGCGCCAGCACAAAAGGGGGTAGAGGGGGTAGCAATCAGCCCCAGCATTTT
TRBD1	TRBV3-1/TRBV3-2	.	TRBJ2-6	CASSLTGGSGANVLTF	TGTGCCAGCAGCCTTACAGGGGGTTCTGGGGCCAACGTCCTGACTTTC
TRBD1	TRBV7-9	.	TRBJ2-2	CASSWSAGQGLLGELFF	TGTGCCAGCAGCTGGAGTGCGGGACAGGGGCTCCTCGGGGAGCTGTTTTTT
.	TRBV6-5	.	TRBJ1-1	CASSYSVLNTEAFF	TGTGCCAGCAGTTACTCAGTTTTGAACACTGAAGCTTTCTTT
TRBD1	TRBV30	once	TRBJ1-5	CAWSTGQAQPQHF	TGTGCCTGGAGTACAGGACAGGCGCAGCCCCAGCATTTT
.	TRBV7-2	.	TRBJ2-6	CASSFDPQGANVLTF	TGTGCCAGCAGCTTCGACCCCCAGGGGGCCAACGTCCTGACTTTC
.	TRBV5-1	.	TRBJ1-1	CASRAREGTEAFF	TGCGCCAGCAGGGCCAGGGAGGGCACTGAAGCTTTCTTT
.	TRBV4-3	.	TRBJ2-3	CASSQDHATDTQYF	TGCGCCAGCAGCCAAGACCACGCCACAGATACGCAGTATTTT
.	TRBV7-3	.	TRBJ1-3	CASSTGPGNTIYF	TGTGCCAGCAGCACGGGGCCGGGAAACACCATATATTTT
TRBD2	TRBV28	.	TRBJ2-7	CASRALGGLAGARNTYEQYF	TGTGCCAGCAGAGCTTTAGGGGGACTAGCGGGGGCCAGGAATACGTACGAGCAGTACTTC
TRBD1	TRBV10-3	.	TRBJ2-7	CAISEPQQGAVSYEQYF	TGTGCCATCAGTGAGCCGCAACAGGGGGCGGTTTCCTACGAGCAGTACTTC
.	TRBV6-5	.	TRBJ2-7	CASSYSLGSSYEQYF	TGTGCCAGCAGTTACTCATTGGGTAGCTCCTACGAGCAGTACTTC
TRBD1	TRBV24-1	.	TRBJ2-2	CATREDRAPGELFF	TGTGCCACCAGGGAGGACAGGGCTCCCGGGGAGCTGTTTTTT
TRBD1	TRBV6-6	.	TRBJ1-4	CASSSGQAETGILFF	TGTGCCAGCAGTTCCGGACAGGCGGAGACCGGGATACTGTTTTTT
.	TRBV5-6	.	TRBJ2-7	CASSLGVGAHEQYF	TGTGCCAGCAGCTTAGGTGTGGGGGCCCACGAGCAGTACTTC
.	TRBV18	many	TRBJ1-2	CASSPQGPEWGYTF	TGTGCCAGCTCACCTCAGGGTCCCGAATGGGGCTACACCTTC
TRBD1	TRBV2	.	TRBJ1-3	CASSEQGAVGNTIYF	TGTGCCAGCAGTGAACAGGGGGCCGTGGGAAACACCATATATTTT
TRBD2	TRBV5-4	.	TRBJ2-5	CASSLALADQETQYF	TGTGCCAGCAGCTTGGCGCTAGCGGACCAAGAGACCCAGTACTTC
.	TRBV18	.	TRBJ2-6	CASSPNTGVFGANVLTF	TGTGCCAGCTCACCAAACACGGGGGTGTTCGGGGCCAACGTCCTGACTTTC
.	TRBV7-9	once	TRBJ2-7	CASSRGQTEQYF	TGTGCCAGCAGCCGGGGACAAACCGAGCAGTACTTC
.	TRBV28	.	TRBJ1-1	CASRLRGAPRGAFF	TGTGCCAGCAGATTAAGGGGGGCCCCCAGGGGAGCTTTCTTT
TRBD2	TRBV5-1	once	TRBJ2-7	CASSLTSGAYEQYF	TGCGCCAGCAGCTTGACTAGCGGGGCATACGAGCAGTACTTC
.	TRBV27	.	TRBJ2-1	CASSSVLGPYNEQFF	TGTGCCAGCAGTTCCGTCCTCGGGCCCTACAATGAGCAGTTCTTC
TRBD1	TRBV6-6	.	TRBJ1-3	CASSLRTGELSGNTIYF	TGTGCCAGCAGTCTCCGTACAGGGGAACTCTCTGGAAACACCATATATTTT
TRBD2	TRBV10-2	once	TRBJ2-7	CASSEGLAGGLEQYF	TGCGCCAGCAGTGAAGGGCTAGCGGGGGGTCTCGAGCAGTACTTC